These 8 T cell receptor beta chains came from one sample sequenced in a study of blood T cell repertoires in COVID-19. Profiled with immunoSEQ multiplex PCR; TCRdb holds only in-frame clones, not every one. The sample shows more than 55,000 clones, approximately 92% of them seen only once. The sequencing sample was made of peripheral blood. These receptors all stem from a man at least 80 years old with acute or convalescent COVID-19.

This rearrangement joins TRBV19 to TRBJ2-2; a weak D match, TRBD2 (6 bases). Trimming took 4 bases from V and 4 from J, leaving 13 bases between them. Per germline, CDR1 LNHDA and CDR2 SQIVND (reference sequence). This CDR3 comprises 15 residues. This CDR3 is CASSTGPGLTGELFF. CDR3 nucleotides: TGTGCCAGTAGTACGGGTCCGGGACTCACCGGGGAGCTGTTTTTT.

V and J are TRBV6-6 and TRBJ2-5; TRBD2 matches 13 bases. The V gene end was trimmed by 11 bases and the J gene end by 1 base; junction bases not matched to a gene: 7. The germline gives CDR1 MNHNY, CDR2 SVGAGI (reference sequence). The CDR3 is 15 amino acids. The CDR3 region has the DNA TGTGCCTCTCGACTAGCGGGGGGAGTCCAAGAGACCCAGTACTTC. Protein sequence: CASRLAGGVQETQYF.

The V and J genes are TRBV10-1 and TRBJ1-3, with D possibly TRBD1 on 6 matching bases. Trimming took off 4 bases at V and 4 bases at J, with 14 bases between the two ends. From germline, CDR1 is WNHNN and CDR2 SYGVQD (reference sequence). This CDR3 has 15 residues. DNA of the CDR3: TGCGCCAGCAGTGCGGGGGGGGCGCCGGGAAACACCATATATTTT. Residues: CASSAGGAPGNTIYF.

The chain employs TRBV5-1 and TRBJ1-5; D is undetermined. V was clipped by 3 bases and J by 5 bases, with 9 bases between them. CDR1 and CDR2 from the germline V gene are SGHRS and YFSETQ. The CDR3 loop spans 13 amino acids. CDR3 loop: CASSWSGDQPQHF. CDR3 nucleotide sequence: TGCGCCAGCAGCTGGTCGGGTGATCAGCCCCAGCATTTT.

This clone came up once. The V gene is TRBV7-9, the J gene TRBJ2-1; TRBD1 aligns across 9 bases. The CDR3 runs 15 residues. V dropped 0 bases and J dropped 9; count of bases not matched to a gene: 6. The germline gives CDR1 SEHNR, CDR2 FQNEAQ (reference sequence). CDR3 sequence: CASSLARTGDSEQFF. The CDR3 DNA sequence: TGTGCCAGCAGCTTAGCCCGGACAGGGGATAGTGAGCAGTTCTTC.

The chain uses TRBV30 and TRBJ1-1, with D perhaps TRBD1 (5 bases). The CDR3 is 14 residues long. V was shortened by 3 bases and J by 3 bases, with 14 bases between the two germline ends. Germline V gene sequence: CDR1 GTSNPN, CDR2 SVGIG (reference sequence). CDR3 sequence reads: CAWRRDPGDTEAFF. For the CDR3, the DNA is TGTGCCTGGAGAAGGGACCCGGGGGACACTGAAGCTTTCTTT.

The CDR3 DNA reads as TGTGCCAGCAGTTCTGACAGGGGCACTGAAGCTTTCTTT. Translated: CASSSDRGTEAFF. The chain links TRBV28 to TRBJ1-1; 8 bases map to TRBD1. This CDR3 region has 13 residues. V lost 4 bases and J lost 4; bases outside the gene matches: 2. Per the germline V gene, CDR1 is MDHEN and CDR2 is SYDVKM.

This clone occurred once. J is TRBJ2-1 and V is TRBV24-1, with 10 bases that match TRBD1. V shed 4 bases and J 5 bases; nucleotides not matched to a gene: 7. The CDR3 is 16 residues long. Germline V gene sequence: CDR1 KGHDR, CDR2 SFDVKD. CDR3 DNA: TGTGCCACCAGTGACGTCGACAGGGGGCCTGACAATGAGCAGTTCTTC. Its translation is CATSDVDRGPDNEQFF.